Following are 17 T cell receptor beta chains from one sample sequenced in a study of cytomegalovirus exposure and HLA in healthy donors. The assay was immunoSEQ multiplex PCR, and TCRdb's table has in-frame clones only and misses some. Of some 120,000 clones in the sample, roughly 86% were seen once. The sample consisted of PBMCs. These receptors were collected from a man aged 25 to 40 in good health and CMV-seronegative.

This rearrangement joins TRBV19 to TRBJ1-4, with D hard to call. Germline values: CDR1 LNHDA, CDR2 SQIVND (reference sequence). The CDR3 totals 15 residues. The germline V and J ends were trimmed by 4 bases and 2 bases, with 11 bases remaining between them. The CDR3 DNA sequence: TGTGCCAGTAGTAAGGACGGGAGGACTAATGAAAAACTGTTTTTT. This encodes CASSKDGRTNEKLFF.

The J gene is TRBJ1-5, the V gene TRBV4-3; D ambiguous. V gave up 2 bases and J gave up 0 bases, with 11 bases separating them. The V gene's germline CDR1 is LGHNA and CDR2 YSLEER. This CDR3 has 16 residues. In DNA form, the CDR3 reads TGCGCCAGCAGCCAAACCAGGTGTCATAGCAATCAGCCCCAGCATTTT. Translation gives CASSQTRCHSNQPQHF.

The V gene is TRBV30, the J gene TRBJ1-3; D may be TRBD1 (5 bases). V was trimmed by 1 base and J by 11 bases, leaving 9 bases between them. The germline gives CDR1 GTSNPN, CDR2 SVGIG (reference sequence). This CDR3 has 11 residues. The CDR3, as DNA: TGTGCCTGGAGTGCGGGGGGAGCCATATATTTT. This encodes CAWSAGGAIYF.

This chain uses TRBV4-1 with TRBJ2-1; D possibly corresponds to TRBD2 (6 bases). The V gene's germline CDR1 is MGHRA and CDR2 YSYEKL. The length of the CDR3 is 16 residues. Between the trimmed V and J ends, which lost 0 bases and 8 bases, there was a span of 17 bases. CDR3 sequence: CASSQDQDGSLHEQFF. The DNA for the CDR3 is TGCGCCAGCAGCCAAGATCAGGACGGGAGTTTACATGAGCAGTTCTTC.

The J gene is TRBJ1-4, the V gene TRBV5-1; the D is unclear. V was cut by 2 bases and J by 6 bases, with 14 bases left in between. The germline V gene encodes CDR1 SGHRS and CDR2 YFSETQ. The CDR3 consists of 15 residues. DNA of the CDR3: TGCGCCAGCAGCTTAGAGAAGGTTGAGGATGAAAAACTGTTTTTT. Its translation is CASSLEKVEDEKLFF.

This chain connects TRBV6-5 to TRBJ2-1; TRBD2 matches at 8 bases. V gave up 5 bases and J gave up 3 bases; unmatched junction bases: 3. Per the germline V gene, CDR1 is MNHEY and CDR2 is SVGAGI. This CDR3 is 14 amino acids long. DNA for the CDR3: TGTGCCAGCAGTCCGGGACTAGTCTACAATGAGCAGTTCTTC. This sequence encodes CASSPGLVYNEQFF.

CDR3 coding DNA: TGTGCCAGCAGTTGGGGGGAACAGGGGGTAACTGAAGCTTTCTTT. The encoded protein is CASSWGEQGVTEAFF. This chain links TRBV28 with TRBJ1-1; 8 bases fit TRBD1. CDR3 length equals 15 residues. Unmatched junction bases numbered 9, after V lost 4 bases and J lost 5 bases. Germline-derived CDR1 and CDR2 are MDHEN and SYDVKM.

The chain couples TRBV18 to TRBJ2-7; D is perhaps TRBD1 (5 bases). The CDR3 sequence is 14 residues long. CDR1 and CDR2 from the germline V gene are KGHSH and LQKENI. The V gene lost 0 bases and the J gene lost 4 bases, with 10 bases spanning the gap. CDR3 in DNA: TGTGCCAGCTCACCACCCGCAGGGTGGTACGAGCAGTACTTC. Protein: CASSPPAGWYEQYF.

This chain connects TRBV10-1 to TRBJ2-1; 7 positions agree with TRBD2. V was clipped by 4 bases and J by 0 bases; unmatched bases: 3. CDR1 and CDR2 from the germline V gene are WNHNN and SYGVQD (reference sequence). The CDR3 runs 15 residues. Written as DNA, the CDR3 is TGCGCCAGCAGTGGGGACTACGGCTCCTACAATGAGCAGTTCTTC. Protein sequence: CASSGDYGSYNEQFF.

This clone was observed a handful of times. This chain connects TRBV7-9 to TRBJ2-7; the D gene is possibly TRBD2 (5 bases). The CDR3 runs to 15 residues. V gave up 2 bases and J gave up 0 bases, with 11 bases separating them. Germline loops: CDR1 SEHNR, CDR2 FQNEAQ (reference sequence). CDR3 in DNA: TGTGCCAGCAGCTTATGGGCGGGCAACTCCTACGAGCAGTACTTC. Its translation: CASSLWAGNSYEQYF. Looking up the rest from reference TRBV7-9 and TRBJ2-7 gives the full variable domain: DTGVSQNPRHKITKRGQNVTFRCDPISEHNRLYWYRQTLGQGPEFLTYFQNEAQLEKSRLLSDRFSAERPKGSFSTLEIQRTEQGDSAMYLCASSLWAGNSYEQYFGPGTRLTVT.

The chain combines TRBV5-1 with TRBJ2-5; the match to TRBD2 covers 7 bases. V dropped 4 bases and J dropped 1; count of bases not matched to a gene: 4. The CDR3 totals 14 residues. Germline V gene lookup returns CDR1 SGHRS and CDR2 YFSETQ. Here the CDR3 DNA reads TGCGCCAGCAGCCCAGCGGGGCTCCAAGAGACCCAGTACTTC. This sequence encodes CASSPAGLQETQYF.

The chain has TRBV2 and TRBJ2-2; 10 bases fit TRBD1. The CDR3 runs to 15 residues. The germline CDR1 and CDR2 sequences are SNHLY and FYNNEI. V was pared by 8 bases and J by 6 bases, with 9 bases of the junction left unmatched. The chain's CDR3 is CASSTGTGVPGELFF. CDR3 nucleotide sequence: TGTGCCAGCTCCACCGGGACAGGGGTTCCCGGGGAGCTGTTTTTT.

V gene TRBV30 combines with J gene TRBJ1-2; no clear D gene. The V and J ends lost 4 bases and 8 bases respectively, with 8 bases between them. The CDR3 runs 10 residues. Germline values: CDR1 GTSNPN, CDR2 SVGIG (reference sequence). The CDR3 is CAWKLGGYTF. The CDR3 coding sequence is TGTGCCTGGAAACTAGGGGGCTACACCTTC.

The CDR3 here is CASSFSGNEQYF. The DNA for the CDR3 is TGTGCCAGCAGCTTTAGCGGGAACGAGCAGTACTTC. The chain carries TRBV5-4 and TRBJ2-7, with 8 positions matching TRBD2. V was pared by 2 bases and J by 5 bases, with 0 bases of the junction left unmatched. CDR1 SGHNT and CDR2 YYREEE come from the germline V gene (reference sequence). This CDR3 region has 12 residues. Full variable domain (missing parts from reference TRBV5-4 and TRBJ2-7): ETGVTQSPTHLIKTRGQQVTLRCSSQSGHNTVSWYQQALGQGPQFIFQYYREEENGRGNFPPRFSGLQFPNYSSELNVNALELDDSALYLCASSFSGNEQYFGPGTRLTVT.

The CDR3 nucleotides are TGTGCCAGCAGTGAGGGGTTCTGGACTAGCGGGAGGAGGACAGATACGCAGTATTTT. The encoded protein is CASSEGFWTSGRRTDTQYF. The rearrangement uses TRBV6-1 and TRBJ2-3, with TRBD2 matching over 14 bases. The CDR3 has 19 residues. Germline CDR1 reads MNHNS; CDR2 reads SASEGT. V lost 3 bases, J lost 3 bases, and 11 bases stayed unmatched.

The chain couples TRBV9 to TRBJ1-3; 9 nucleotides line up with TRBD1. CDR3 length: 17 residues. V was pared by 0 bases and J by 2 bases, with 6 bases of the junction left unmatched. Germline V gives CDR1 SGDLS, CDR2 YYNGEE. The DNA for the CDR3 is TGTGCCAGCAGCGTAGGAGTCGGGACAGGGACTGGAAACACCATATATTTT. Translating it yields CASSVGVGTGTGNTIYF.

The chain joins TRBV18 to TRBJ2-7; D is possibly TRBD1 (6 bases). Trimming cost V 3 bases and J 3 bases, with 12 bases left between them. Per the germline V gene, CDR1 is KGHSH and CDR2 is LQKENI. CDR3 size: 14 residues. CDR3 protein: CASSPVGQNYEQYF. The CDR3 DNA sequence: TGTGCCAGCTCACCGGTTGGACAGAACTACGAGCAGTACTTC. Full variable domain (outside the CDR3, taken from reference TRBV18 and TRBJ2-7): NAGVMQNPRHLVRRRGQEARLRCSPMKGHSHVYWYRQLPEEGLKFMVYLQKENIIDESGMPKERFSAEFPKEGPSILRIQQVVRGDSAAYFCASSPVGQNYEQYFGPGTRLTVT.